These 17 T cell receptor beta chains came from one sample sequenced in a study of T cell repertoires in cytomegalovirus infection. TCRdb independently ran MiXCR on the reads; one entry per CDR3 protein. The profile covers 700,000 to 850,000 distinct CDR3 sequences, with around a third appearing a single time and roughly an eighth taken by the ten largest. These TCRs are of unknown antigen specificity. The starting material was cultured CD8+ T cells from PBMCs, obtained from culture after CMV antigen stimulation. Receptors originate from a human donor in good health (CMV status not recorded). Some clones in this sample may be carry-over from other donors' samples.

Worth noting for this clonotype: Just one base apart from a much larger clone, this may be a read error. Here the CDR3 omits its conserved ending phenylalanine or tryptophan, so a read error is the likely source. This chain uses TRBV7-9 with TRBJ1-1; 8 nucleotides align to TRBD1. Germline CDR1 and CDR2: SEHNR and FQNEAQ (reference sequence). V was clipped by 4 bases and J by 0 bases; unmatched bases: 13. The CDR3 is 18 amino acids. CDR3 nucleotides: TGTGCCAGCAGCTCAAACCCTGACAGGGGCCAGATGAACACTGAAGCTTTCTCT. It yields the protein CASSSNPDRGQMNTEAFS.

This clonotype was seen once. Since a much larger clone is just one base distant, this may be a read error. The chain uses TRBV7-2 and TRBJ1-5; TRBD1 matches 7 bases. The CDR3 totals 12 residues. The germline V gene encodes CDR1 SGHTA and CDR2 FQGNSA. DNA of the CDR3: TGTGTCAGCGGGGACAGAGGACAGCCCCAGCATTTT. Amino acid sequence: CVSGDRGQPQHF.

This clonotype was counted a few times. The chain combines TRBV4-1 with TRBJ2-3; D perhaps matches TRBD2 (5 bases). The length of the CDR3 is 13 residues. The germline V gene has CDR1 MGHRA and CDR2 YSYEKL. V was pared by 5 bases and J by 8 bases, with 14 bases between. The CDR3 sequence is CASSGDSEVTQYF. In DNA, the CDR3 is TGCGCCAGCAGCGGGGATAGCGAAGTTACGCAGTATTTT.

The chain uses TRBV5-5 and TRBJ1-1, with a weak D call TRBD1 (6 bases). The germline V gene has CDR1 SGHKS and CDR2 YYEKEE (reference sequence). The CDR3 covers 13 residues. V lost 4 bases to trimming and J lost 8 bases, with 15 bases between them. CDR3 region: CASSPGHRDEAFF. The CDR3 region has the DNA TGTGCCAGCAGCCCAGGCCACAGGGACGAAGCTTTCTTT.

V is TRBV6-1 and J is TRBJ2-7; D is ambiguous. The CDR3 totals 14 residues. Germline values: CDR1 MNHNS, CDR2 SASEGT. V was clipped by 2 bases and J by 7 bases, with 15 bases between them. The CDR3 region has the DNA TGTGCCAGCAGTGAAAATAATGGCAGGTATGAGCAGTACGTC. Protein sequence: CASSENNGRYEQYV.

About this clonotype: This sequence may be a read error, since a much larger clone differs from it by one base. The rearrangement links TRBV6-1 to TRBJ2-3, with D perhaps matching TRBD2 (6 bases). The germline CDR1 and CDR2 sequences are MNHNS and SASEGT. The CDR3 is 16 residues long. For the CDR3, the DNA is TGTGACAGCAGTGAAGCGGTGGCGGGGCTCACAGATACGCAGTATTTT. Protein product: CDSSEAVAGLTDTQYF.

This clonotype showed up just a few times. This chain joins TRBV9 and TRBJ1-4, with a possible D match to TRBD1 (6 bases). The germline V gene has CDR1 SGDLS and CDR2 YYNGEE. V lost 3 bases to trimming and J lost 5 bases, with 17 bases between them. There are 16 residues in the CDR3. Written as DNA, the CDR3 is TGTGCCAGCAGCGCCCTCCCACAGGGTCGGAATGAAAAACTGTTTTTT. Its protein is CASSALPQGRNEKLFF.

In this sample, this clonotype turned up a few times. The V call is TRBV4-3, the J call TRBJ1-6; D ambiguous. Germline V gene data show CDR1 as LGHNA and CDR2 as YSLEER. V was trimmed by 0 bases and J by 0 bases, leaving 9 bases between them. The CDR3 spans 17 residues. CDR3 DNA sequence: TGCGCCAGCAGCCAAGACAGCGCGAGCTCCTATAATTCACCCCTCCACTTT. Encoded protein: CASSQDSASSYNSPLHF.

This chain links TRBV2 with TRBJ2-2; 7 bases are a match to TRBD1. CDR3 length: 15 residues. After removal of 6 bases from V and 0 bases from J, the junction contained 4 bases not matched to a gene. Germline lookup yields CDR1 SNHLY and CDR2 FYNNEI. The CDR3 DNA reads TGTGCCAGCAGCTGGGACAGTCCGAACACCGGGGAGCTGTTTTTT. This codes for CASSWDSPNTGELFF.

About this clonotype itself: Germline and junction disagree at one end, which may indicate a read error. This chain joins TRBV6-2 or TRBV6-3 and TRBJ2-3; no reliable D call. The length of the CDR3 is 14 residues. CDR1 and CDR2 (germline): MNHEY, SVGEGT. CDR3 loop: CANSYGPLTDTQYF. The CDR3 nucleotides read TGTGCCAACAGTTACGGGCCACTGACAGATACGCAGTATTTT.

The chain has TRBV12-3 or TRBV12-4 and TRBJ2-2; tentative D call: TRBD2 (5 bases). The CDR3 runs 15 residues. The V gene lost 6 bases and the J gene lost 2 bases, with 13 bases spanning the gap. CDR3 sequence reads: CASRSPGGNTGELFF. CDR3 DNA sequence: TGTGCCAGCAGGAGCCCCGGAGGTAACACCGGGGAGCTGTTTTTT.

The chain recombines TRBV2 with TRBJ2-2; no definite D call. The V and J ends lost 10 bases and 4 bases respectively, with 10 bases between them. The CDR3 consists of 12 residues. Germline-derived CDR1 and CDR2 are SNHLY and FYNNEI. In DNA, the CDR3 is TGTGCCAAGGACCGGGCCACCGGGGAGCTGTTTTTT. Protein sequence: CAKDRATGELFF.

This clonotype has a count of ten or more. V usage is TRBV7-2 and J usage is TRBJ2-3, with TRBD2 matching over 15 bases. The V and J ends lost 11 bases and 2 bases, in that order; junction bases with no gene match: 14. Per the germline V gene, CDR1 is SGHTA and CDR2 is FQGNSA. The length of the CDR3 is 18 residues. This chain's CDR3 is CAARGGLAGGMLTDTQYF. The CDR3, as DNA: TGTGCCGCTCGAGGAGGACTAGCGGGGGGGATGCTCACAGATACGCAGTATTTT.

This chain links TRBV7-9 with TRBJ2-7, with TRBD2 identical over 8 bases. The germline CDR1 and CDR2 sequences are SEHNR and FQNEAQ (reference sequence). The V segment lost 8 bases and the J segment 1 base; nucleotides outside the gene matches: 4. The CDR3 spans 13 residues. CDR3 protein: CASLGGASYEQYF. In DNA, the CDR3 is TGTGCCAGCCTCGGGGGGGCATCCTACGAGCAGTACTTC.

This clonotype was counted many times. J is TRBJ2-7 and V is TRBV7-8; TRBD1 agrees at 7 bases. V gave up 4 bases and J gave up 2 bases; unmatched junction bases: 11. CDR1 is SGHVS, CDR2 FQNEAQ, per germline. CDR3 size: 16 residues. As DNA, the CDR3 is TGTGCCAGCAGCTCTTTACAGGGGACACTGGCCTACGAGCAGTACTTC. Amino acids: CASSSLQGTLAYEQYF.

This clonotype was counted between two and nine times. V usage is TRBV27 and J usage is TRBJ1-5; D is uncertain. V was trimmed by 8 bases and J by 5 bases, leaving 7 bases between them. Per germline, CDR1 MNHEY and CDR2 SMNVEV (reference sequence). The CDR3 is 11 amino acids. The CDR3 sequence: CASGDYQPQHF. In DNA, the CDR3 is TGTGCCAGCGGCGACTATCAGCCCCAGCATTTT.

V and J are TRBV27 and TRBJ2-1; no clear D. Germline CDR1 MNHEY, CDR2 SMNVEV (reference sequence). Trimming stripped 4 bases from V and 0 bases from J, with 16 bases between. The CDR3 length is 17 residues. The CDR3 loop reads CASSSILVRGSYNEQFF. CDR3 sequence (DNA): TGTGCCAGCAGTTCTATCCTTGTGAGAGGCTCCTACAATGAGCAGTTCTTC.